Below, 2 T cell receptor beta chains from the same sample are listed, as sequenced in a study of blood T cell repertoires in COVID-19. The protocol was immunoSEQ multiplex PCR, while the TCRdb copy is restricted to in-frame clones and leaves out a portion. The sample lists about 110,000 clones; about three quarters were seen once. The sample taken for sequencing was peripheral blood. The source is a human donor in a cohort sampled during active or convalescent COVID-19.

The chain couples TRBV7-9 to TRBJ1-4, with 7 positions matching TRBD1. The CDR3 runs 15 residues. Germline lookup yields CDR1 SEHNR and CDR2 FQNEAQ (reference sequence). The trim removed 5 bases at V and 5 bases at J, leaving 8 bases unmatched. CDR3 coding DNA: TGTGCCAGCAGCCCACACAGGGGACCCAATGAAAAACTGTTTTTT. Protein: CASSPHRGPNEKLFF.

The rearrangement links TRBV28 to TRBJ2-7, with D possibly being TRBD2 (5 bases). CDR3 size: 13 residues. V was pared by 8 bases and J by 5 bases, with 16 bases between. Germline lookup yields CDR1 MDHEN and CDR2 SYDVKM. DNA for the CDR3: TGTGCCAGCGTCTTGGCCGCCGGGGACGAGCAGTACTTC. It yields the protein CASVLAAGDEQYF.